This TCR beta chain was documented in a study of blood T cell repertoires in COVID-19. Study at large: Samples representing acute and convalescent COVID-19 were sourced from the United States, Italy and Spain. Nucleic acid was either cDNA or gDNA, and it came from T cells, B-cell-depleted T cells, or PBMCs.

Trimming removed 1 base from V and 0 bases from J, with 10 bases in between. Germline V CDR1 and CDR2: MNHEY, SVGEGT. This CDR3 region has 16 residues. This clone came up a few times. Authors' methods: Estimates of nucleated cell counts were drawn from the amplification of reference gene primers. Sequencing used immunoSEQ multiplex PCR; TCRdb keeps in-frame clones, though not all of them. The V and J calls and clone size were taken over from that table, and D and trimming were inferred from the DNA. The sample has under 250,000 clones, around 84% seen once. The sequenced material came from peripheral blood. This sequence was found in a woman under 30 with acute or convalescent COVID-19. This chain uses TRBV6-2 or TRBV6-3 with TRBJ1-5, with D maybe TRBD1 (6 bases). The CDR3 coding sequence is TGTGCCAGCAGTTACTGGTCAGGGGATAGCAATCAGCCCCAGCATTTT. Encoded protein: CASSYWSGDSNQPQHF.